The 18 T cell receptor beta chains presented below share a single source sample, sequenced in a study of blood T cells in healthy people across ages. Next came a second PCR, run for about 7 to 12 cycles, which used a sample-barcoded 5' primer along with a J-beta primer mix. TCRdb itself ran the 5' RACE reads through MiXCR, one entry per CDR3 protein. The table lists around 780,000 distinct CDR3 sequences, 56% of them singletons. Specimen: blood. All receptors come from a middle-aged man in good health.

The CDR3 nucleotides read TGTGCCAGCAGCCCCACCCAGGGGACGGAGACCCAGTACTTC. This translates into CASSPTQGTETQYF. This chain connects TRBV7-9 to TRBJ2-5, with D possibly being TRBD1 (6 bases). Germline assignment: CDR1 SEHNR and CDR2 FQNEAQ (reference sequence). The CDR3 spans 14 residues. V lost 5 bases and J lost 5, with 15 bases in between.

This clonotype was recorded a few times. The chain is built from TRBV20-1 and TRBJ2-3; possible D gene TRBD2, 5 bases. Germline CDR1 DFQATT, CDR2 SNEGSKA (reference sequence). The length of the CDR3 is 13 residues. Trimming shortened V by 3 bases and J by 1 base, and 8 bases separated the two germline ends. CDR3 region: CSASRGRTDTQYF. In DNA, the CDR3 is TGCAGTGCTAGTCGCGGGCGCACAGATACGCAGTATTTT.

The CDR3 is CASSLVLAGTWQYF. The CDR3 DNA reads as TGTGCCAGCAGCTTAGTACTAGCGGGAACGTGGCAGTATTTT. V and J are TRBV7-9 and TRBJ2-3; TRBD2 aligns across 10 bases. The CDR3 runs 14 residues. J lost 11 bases, V lost 1 base, and 6 bases had no gene match. Germline V CDR1 and CDR2: SEHNR, FQNEAQ (reference sequence). Together with reference TRBV7-9 and TRBJ2-3, the CDR3 gives the full variable domain: DTGVSQNPRHKITKRGQNVTFRCDPISEHNRLYWYRQTLGQGPEFLTYFQNEAQLEKSRLLSDRFSAERPKGSFSTLEIQRTEQGDSAMYLCASSLVLAGTWQYFGPGTRLTVL.

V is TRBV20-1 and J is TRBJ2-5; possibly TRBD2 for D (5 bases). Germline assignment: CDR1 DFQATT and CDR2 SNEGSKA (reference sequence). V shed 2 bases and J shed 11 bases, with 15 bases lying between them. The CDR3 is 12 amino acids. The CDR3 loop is CSARSGDNEQYF. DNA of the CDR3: TGCAGTGCTAGAAGCGGTGACAATGAGCAGTACTTC.

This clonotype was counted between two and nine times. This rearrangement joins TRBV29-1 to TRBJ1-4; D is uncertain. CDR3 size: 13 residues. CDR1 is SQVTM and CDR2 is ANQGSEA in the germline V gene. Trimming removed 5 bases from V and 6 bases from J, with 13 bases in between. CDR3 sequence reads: CSVSSEGDEKLFF. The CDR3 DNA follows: TGCAGCGTTAGTAGCGAGGGAGATGAAAAACTGTTTTTT.

In nucleotides, the CDR3 is TGCGCCAGCAGCTCGACTAGCGGGCCTTCCTACGAGCAGTACTTC. Protein sequence: CASSSTSGPSYEQYF. V usage is TRBV5-1 and J usage is TRBJ2-7; TRBD2 aligns across 10 bases. Trimming removed 3 bases from V and 1 base from J; junction bases left unmatched: 4. The CDR3 loop spans 15 amino acids. The germline CDR1 and CDR2 sequences are SGHRS and YFSETQ. The entire variable domain, with the rest obtained from reference TRBV5-1 and TRBJ2-7, is as follows: KAGVTQTPRYLIKTRGQQVTLSCSPISGHRSVSWYQQTPGQGLQFLFEYFSETQRNKGNFPGRFSGRQFSNSRSEMNVSTLELGDSALYLCASSSTSGPSYEQYFGPGTRLTVT.

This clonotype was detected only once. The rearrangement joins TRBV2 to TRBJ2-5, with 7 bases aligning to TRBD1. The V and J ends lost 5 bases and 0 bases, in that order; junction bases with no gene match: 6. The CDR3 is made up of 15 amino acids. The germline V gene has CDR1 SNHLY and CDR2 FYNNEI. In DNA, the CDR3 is TGTGCCAGCAGTTCGGGACAGAGGAACCAAGAGACCCAGTACTTC. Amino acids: CASSSGQRNQETQYF.

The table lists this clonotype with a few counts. CDR3 coding DNA: TGCAGTGCTATCTCCTCCGACAGGGATGGGAACATTCAGTACTTC. It specifies CSAISSDRDGNIQYF. The rearrangement joins TRBV20-1 to TRBJ2-4; 7 positions match TRBD1. Germline V gene data show CDR1 as DFQATT and CDR2 as SNEGSKA (reference sequence). The junction had 13 bases not matched to a gene; V was cut back by 4 bases and J by 7 bases. The length of the CDR3 is 15 residues.

The CDR3, as DNA: TGTGCCAGCAGCCCAGGACTAGTGGGAAGAGATGAGCAGTTCTTC. This sequence encodes CASSPGLVGRDEQFF. The chain recombines TRBV6-5 with TRBJ2-1, with TRBD2 matching over 7 bases. The CDR3 is 15 amino acids. The germline V gene encodes CDR1 MNHEY and CDR2 SVGAGI. The trim removed 6 bases at V and 8 bases at J, leaving 13 bases unmatched.

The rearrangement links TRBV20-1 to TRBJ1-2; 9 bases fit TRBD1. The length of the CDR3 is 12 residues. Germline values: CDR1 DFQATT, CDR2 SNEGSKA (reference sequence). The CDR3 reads CSAPDRGYGYTF. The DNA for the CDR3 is TGCAGCGCTCCGGACAGGGGCTATGGCTACACCTTC.

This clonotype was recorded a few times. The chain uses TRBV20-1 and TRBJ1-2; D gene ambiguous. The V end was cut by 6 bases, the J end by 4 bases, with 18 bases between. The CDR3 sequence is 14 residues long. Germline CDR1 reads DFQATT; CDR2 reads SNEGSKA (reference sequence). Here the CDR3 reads CSARPLRGSYGYTF. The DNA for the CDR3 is TGCAGTGCGAGACCCTTGCGGGGAAGCTATGGCTACACCTTC.

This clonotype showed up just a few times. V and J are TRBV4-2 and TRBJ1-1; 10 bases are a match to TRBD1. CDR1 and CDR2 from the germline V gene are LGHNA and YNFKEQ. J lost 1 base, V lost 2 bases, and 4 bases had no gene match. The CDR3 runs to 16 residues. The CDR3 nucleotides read TGTGCCAGCAGCCAATGGACAGGGGGAACGAACACTGAAGCTTTCTTT. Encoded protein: CASSQWTGGTNTEAFF.

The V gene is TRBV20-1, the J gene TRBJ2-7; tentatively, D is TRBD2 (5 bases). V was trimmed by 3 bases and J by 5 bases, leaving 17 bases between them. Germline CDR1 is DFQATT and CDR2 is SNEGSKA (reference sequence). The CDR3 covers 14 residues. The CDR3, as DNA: TGCAGTGCTAGGAGGGCCGGGTTTTGGGACGAGCAGTACTTC. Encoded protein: CSARRAGFWDEQYF.

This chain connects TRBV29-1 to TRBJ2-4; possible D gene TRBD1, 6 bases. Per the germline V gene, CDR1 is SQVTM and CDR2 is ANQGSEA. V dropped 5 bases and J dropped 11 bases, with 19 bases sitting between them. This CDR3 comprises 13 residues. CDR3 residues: CSVNSQDSSFQYF. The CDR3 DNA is TGCAGCGTTAACTCCCAGGACAGTAGCTTTCAGTACTTC.

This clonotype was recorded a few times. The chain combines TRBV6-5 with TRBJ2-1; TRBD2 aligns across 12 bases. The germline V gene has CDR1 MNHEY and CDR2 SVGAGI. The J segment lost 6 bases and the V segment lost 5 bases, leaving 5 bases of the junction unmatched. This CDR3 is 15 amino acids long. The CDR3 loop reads CASSVLAGGPNEQFF. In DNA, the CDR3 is TGTGCCAGCAGTGTACTAGCGGGGGGACCCAATGAGCAGTTCTTC.

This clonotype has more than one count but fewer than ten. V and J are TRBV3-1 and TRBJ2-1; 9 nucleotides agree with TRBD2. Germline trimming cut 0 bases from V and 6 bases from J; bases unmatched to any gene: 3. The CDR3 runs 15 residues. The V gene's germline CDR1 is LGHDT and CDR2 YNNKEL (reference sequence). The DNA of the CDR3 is TGTGCCAGCAGCCAAGACGCGGGGGGGACCAATGAGCAGTTCTTC. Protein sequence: CASSQDAGGTNEQFF.

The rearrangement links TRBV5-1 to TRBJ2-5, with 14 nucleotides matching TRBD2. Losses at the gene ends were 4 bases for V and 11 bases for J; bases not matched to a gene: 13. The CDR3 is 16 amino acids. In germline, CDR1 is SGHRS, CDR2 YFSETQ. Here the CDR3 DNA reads TGCGCCAGCAGCCCGAGACTAGCGGGAGGGCGCCGGGAGCAGTACTTC. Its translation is CASSPRLAGGRREQYF.

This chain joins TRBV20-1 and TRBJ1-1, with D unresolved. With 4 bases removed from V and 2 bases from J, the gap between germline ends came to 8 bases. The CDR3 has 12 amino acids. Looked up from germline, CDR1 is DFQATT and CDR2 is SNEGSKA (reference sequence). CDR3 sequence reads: CSAIIFNTEAFF. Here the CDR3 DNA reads TGCAGTGCTATTATTTTCAACACTGAAGCTTTCTTT.